This TCR beta chain was profiled in a study of cytotoxic CD8 clonotypes in ibrutinib-treated CLL. Targeted sequencing depth ranged from 1 in 200,000 to 1 in 1 million T cells. Repertoires were generated with immunoSEQ multiplex PCR, while TCRdb's copy carries only in-frame clones and drops some. The sample includes tens of thousands of clones, 65% to 75% of them seen just once. Notes on the study in general: With treatment, public clonotypes, which were uncommon, either contracted or remained stable. Progressing and sustained-remission patients had different sampling times.

V shed 2 bases, J shed 3 bases, and the junction held 1 base outside the gene matches. Germline CDR1 reads KGHSH; CDR2 reads LQKENI. The length of the CDR3 is 14 residues. With respect to this clone: As yet, its antigen is unknown.

This chain uses TRBV18 with TRBJ1-2, with 9 bases identical to TRBD1. The clonotype was recovered from a human donor with chronic lymphocytic leukemia. The sample consisted of PBMCs, taken before ibrutinib treatment. CDR3 in DNA: TGTGCCAGCTCACCAAGACAGGGGGACTATGGCTACACCTTC. Protein product: CASSPRQGDYGYTF.